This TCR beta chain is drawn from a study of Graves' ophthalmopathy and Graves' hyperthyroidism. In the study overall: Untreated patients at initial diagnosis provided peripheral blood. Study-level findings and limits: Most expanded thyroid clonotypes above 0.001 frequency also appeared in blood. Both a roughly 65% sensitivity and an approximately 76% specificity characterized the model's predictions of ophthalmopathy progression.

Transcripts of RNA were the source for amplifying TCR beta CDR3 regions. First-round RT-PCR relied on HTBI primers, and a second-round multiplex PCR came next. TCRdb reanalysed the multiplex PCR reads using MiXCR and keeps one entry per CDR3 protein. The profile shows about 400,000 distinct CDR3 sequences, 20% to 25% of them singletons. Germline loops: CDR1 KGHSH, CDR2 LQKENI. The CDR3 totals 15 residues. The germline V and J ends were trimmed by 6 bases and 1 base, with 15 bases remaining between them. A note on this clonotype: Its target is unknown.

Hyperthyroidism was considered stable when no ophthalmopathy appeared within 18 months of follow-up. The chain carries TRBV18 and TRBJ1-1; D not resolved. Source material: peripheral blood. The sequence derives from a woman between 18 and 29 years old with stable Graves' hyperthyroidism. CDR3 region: CASSQSVGANTEAFF. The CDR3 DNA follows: TGTGCCAGCTCGCAGTCCGTTGGAGCGAACACTGAAGCTTTCTTT.